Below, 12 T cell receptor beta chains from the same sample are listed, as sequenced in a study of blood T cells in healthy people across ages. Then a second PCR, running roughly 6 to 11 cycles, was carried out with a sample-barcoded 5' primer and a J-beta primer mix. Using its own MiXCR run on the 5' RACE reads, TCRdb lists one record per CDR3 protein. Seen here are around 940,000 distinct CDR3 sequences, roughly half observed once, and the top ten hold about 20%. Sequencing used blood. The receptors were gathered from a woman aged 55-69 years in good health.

CDR3 DNA sequence: TGTGCCAGCACTACCCTTGAGGTTGGAGGGCCTTTCTATGGCTACACCTTC. It encodes CASTTLEVGGPFYGYTF. V and J are TRBV28 and TRBJ1-2; no reliable D call. V was trimmed by 7 bases and J by 4 bases, leaving 25 bases between them. Germline V lookup: CDR1 MDHEN, CDR2 SYDVKM. The CDR3 runs 17 residues.

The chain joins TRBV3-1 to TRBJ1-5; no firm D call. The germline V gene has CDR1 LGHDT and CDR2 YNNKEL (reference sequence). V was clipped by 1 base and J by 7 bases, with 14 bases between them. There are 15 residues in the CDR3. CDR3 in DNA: TGTGCCAGCAGCCAAGCGTCATGGTACGGGCAGCCCCAGCATTTT. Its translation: CASSQASWYGQPQHF. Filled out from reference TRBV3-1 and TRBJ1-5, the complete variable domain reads DTAVSQTPKYLVTQMGNDKSIKCEQNLGHDTMYWYKQDSKKFLKIMFSYNNKELIINETVPNRFSPKSPDKAHLNLHINSLELGDSAVYFCASSQASWYGQPQHFGDGTRLSIL.

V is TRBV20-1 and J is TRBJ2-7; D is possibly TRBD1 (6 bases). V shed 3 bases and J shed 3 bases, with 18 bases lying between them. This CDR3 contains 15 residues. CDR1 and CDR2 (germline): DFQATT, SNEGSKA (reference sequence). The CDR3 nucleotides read TGCAGTGCTAGCCCAGGGGTTAGGGTACACTACGAGCAGTACTTC. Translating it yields CSASPGVRVHYEQYF.

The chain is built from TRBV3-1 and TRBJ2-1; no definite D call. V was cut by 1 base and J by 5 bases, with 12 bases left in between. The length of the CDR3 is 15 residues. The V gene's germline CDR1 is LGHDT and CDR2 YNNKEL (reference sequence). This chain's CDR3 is CASSQGRPPNNEQFF. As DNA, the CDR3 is TGTGCCAGCAGCCAAGGGCGGCCACCCAACAATGAGCAGTTCTTC.

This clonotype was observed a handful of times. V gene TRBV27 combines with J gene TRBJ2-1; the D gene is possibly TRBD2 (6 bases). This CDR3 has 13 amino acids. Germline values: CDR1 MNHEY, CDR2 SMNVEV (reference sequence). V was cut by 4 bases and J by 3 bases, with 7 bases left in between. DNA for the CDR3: TGTGCCAGCAGTTCGGACTACTACAATGAGCAGTTCTTC. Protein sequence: CASSSDYYNEQFF.

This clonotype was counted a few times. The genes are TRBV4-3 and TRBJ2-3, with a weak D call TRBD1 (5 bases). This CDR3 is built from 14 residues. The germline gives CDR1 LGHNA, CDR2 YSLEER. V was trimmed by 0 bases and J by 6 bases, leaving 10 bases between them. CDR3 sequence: CASSQDPGPDTQYF. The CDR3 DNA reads TGCGCCAGCAGCCAAGATCCAGGGCCGGATACGCAGTATTTT.

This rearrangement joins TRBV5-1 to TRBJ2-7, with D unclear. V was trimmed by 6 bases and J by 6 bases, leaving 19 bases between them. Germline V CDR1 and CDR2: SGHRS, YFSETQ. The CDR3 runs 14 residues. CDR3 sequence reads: CASTPGSPDAEQYF. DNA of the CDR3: TGCGCCAGCACACCCGGATCACCCGACGCCGAGCAGTACTTC.

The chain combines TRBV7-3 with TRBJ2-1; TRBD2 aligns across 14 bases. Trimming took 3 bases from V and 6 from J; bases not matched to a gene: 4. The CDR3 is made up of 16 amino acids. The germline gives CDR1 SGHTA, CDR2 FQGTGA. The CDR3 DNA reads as TGTGCCAGCAGCTTCGGACTAGCGGGAGGAGCCAATGAGCAGTTCTTC. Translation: CASSFGLAGGANEQFF.

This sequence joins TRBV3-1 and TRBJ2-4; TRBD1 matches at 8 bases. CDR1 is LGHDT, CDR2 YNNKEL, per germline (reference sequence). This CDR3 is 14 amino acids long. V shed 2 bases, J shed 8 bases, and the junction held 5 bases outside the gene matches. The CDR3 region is CASSQKGQVHIQYF. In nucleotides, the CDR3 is TGTGCCAGCAGCCAAAAGGGACAGGTACACATTCAGTACTTC.

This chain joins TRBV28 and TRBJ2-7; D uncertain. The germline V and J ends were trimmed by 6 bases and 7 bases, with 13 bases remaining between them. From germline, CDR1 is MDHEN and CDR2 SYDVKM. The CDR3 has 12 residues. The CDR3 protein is CASRAIPLEQYF. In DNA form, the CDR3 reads TGTGCCAGCAGGGCTATCCCCCTGGAGCAGTACTTC.

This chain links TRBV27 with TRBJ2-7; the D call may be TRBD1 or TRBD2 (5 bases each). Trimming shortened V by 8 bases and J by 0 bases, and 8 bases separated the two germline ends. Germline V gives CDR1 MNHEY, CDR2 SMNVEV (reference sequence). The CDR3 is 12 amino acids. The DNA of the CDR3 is TGTGCCAGCGGGGACCGCTCCTACGAGCAGTACTTC. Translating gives CASGDRSYEQYF.

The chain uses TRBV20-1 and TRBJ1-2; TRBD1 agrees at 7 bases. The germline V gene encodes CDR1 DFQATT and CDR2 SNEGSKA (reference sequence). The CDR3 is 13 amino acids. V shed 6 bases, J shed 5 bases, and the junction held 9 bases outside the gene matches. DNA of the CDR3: TGCAGTGCGAGTATTCAGGGGGGGTATGGCTACACCTTC. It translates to CSASIQGGYGYTF.